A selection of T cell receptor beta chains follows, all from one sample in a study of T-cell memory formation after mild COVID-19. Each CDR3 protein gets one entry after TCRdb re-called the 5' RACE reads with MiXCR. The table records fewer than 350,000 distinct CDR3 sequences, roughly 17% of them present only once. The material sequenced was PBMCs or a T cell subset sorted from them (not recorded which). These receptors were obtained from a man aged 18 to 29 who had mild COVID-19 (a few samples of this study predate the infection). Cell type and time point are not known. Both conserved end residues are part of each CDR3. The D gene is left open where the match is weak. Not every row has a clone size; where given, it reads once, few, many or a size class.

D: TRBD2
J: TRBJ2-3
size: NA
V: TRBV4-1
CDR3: CASTRTGGLGLDTQYF
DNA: TGCGCCAGCACCCGGACTGGGGGACTAGGGCTAGATACGCAGTATTTT

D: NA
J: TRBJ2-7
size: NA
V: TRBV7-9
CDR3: CASSSLDSQPYEQYF
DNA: TGTGCCAGCAGCTCCCTCGACAGCCAACCCTACGAGCAGTACTTC

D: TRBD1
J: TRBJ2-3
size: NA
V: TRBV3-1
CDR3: CASSQDRTGTQYF
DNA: TGTGCCAGCAGCCAAGATAGGACAGGCACGCAGTATTTT

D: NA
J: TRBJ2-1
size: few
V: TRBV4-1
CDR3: CASSQGGALEAEQFF
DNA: TGCGCCAGCAGCCAAGGAGGGGCCTTGGAGGCTGAGCAGTTCTTC

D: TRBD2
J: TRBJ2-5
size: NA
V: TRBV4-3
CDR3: CASSQGRSGGHGETQYF
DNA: TGCGCCAGCAGCCAAGGTCGTAGCGGGGGGCATGGGGAGACCCAGTACTTC

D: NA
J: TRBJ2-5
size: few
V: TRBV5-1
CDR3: CASSFPGTQETQYF
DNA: TGCGCCAGCAGCTTTCCGGGGACACAAGAGACCCAGTACTTC

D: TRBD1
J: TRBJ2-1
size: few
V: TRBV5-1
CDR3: CASSFNRDRFRDEQFF
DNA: TGCGCCAGCAGCTTCAACCGGGACAGATTTCGGGATGAGCAGTTCTTC

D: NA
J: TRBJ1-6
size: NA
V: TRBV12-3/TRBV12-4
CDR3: CASSPEYNSPLHF
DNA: TGTGCCAGCAGTCCAGAGTATAATTCACCCCTCCACTTT

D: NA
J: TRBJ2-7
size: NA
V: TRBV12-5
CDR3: CAMTADGIHLEQYF
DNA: TGTGCTATGACAGCCGACGGGATCCACCTCGAGCAGTACTTC

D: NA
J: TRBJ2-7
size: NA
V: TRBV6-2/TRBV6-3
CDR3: CASSYVRGGSYEQYF
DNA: TGTGCCAGCAGTTATGTAAGGGGTGGATCCTACGAGCAGTACTTC

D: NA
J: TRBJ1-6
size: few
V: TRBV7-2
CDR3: CASSLEAGSNSPLHF
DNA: TGTGCCAGCAGCTTAGAGGCAGGGTCGAATTCACCCCTCCACTTT

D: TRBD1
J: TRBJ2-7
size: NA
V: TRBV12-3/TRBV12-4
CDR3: CASSSSGGVYEQYF
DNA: TGTGCCAGTTCCTCCTCAGGGGGAGTCTACGAGCAGTACTTC

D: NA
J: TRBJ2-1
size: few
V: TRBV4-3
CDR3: CASSHPGSYNEQFF
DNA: TGCGCCAGCAGCCACCCCGGCTCCTACAATGAGCAGTTCTTC

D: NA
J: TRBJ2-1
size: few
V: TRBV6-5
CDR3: CASSPRFSIIGSYDEQFF
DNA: TGTGCCAGCAGCCCTAGGTTCTCGATTATTGGAAGTTACGATGAGCAGTTCTTC

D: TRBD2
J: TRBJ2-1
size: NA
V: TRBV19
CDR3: CASEGSGSGGPSSYNEQFF
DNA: TGTGCCAGTGAGGGTTCGGGTAGCGGGGGGCCTAGCTCCTACAATGAGCAGTTCTTC

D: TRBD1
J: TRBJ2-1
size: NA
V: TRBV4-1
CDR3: CASSQTQGASYNEQFF
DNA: TGCGCCAGCAGCCAAACCCAGGGGGCCTCCTACAATGAGCAGTTCTTC

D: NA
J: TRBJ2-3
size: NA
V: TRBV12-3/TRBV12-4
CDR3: CASSLRRQEDTQYF
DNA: TGTGCCAGCAGTTTACGGCGACAGGAAGATACGCAGTATTTT

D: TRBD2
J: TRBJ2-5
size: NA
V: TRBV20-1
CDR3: CSARETGGETQYF
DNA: TGCAGTGCTAGAGAAACCGGGGGGGAGACCCAGTACTTC

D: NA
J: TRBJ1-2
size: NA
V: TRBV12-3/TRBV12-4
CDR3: CASSLLDSRNGYTF
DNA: TGTGCCAGCAGTTTGTTGGACAGCAGGAATGGCTACACCTTC

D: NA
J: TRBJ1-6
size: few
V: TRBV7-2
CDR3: CASSFGGVNSPLHF
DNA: TGTGCCAGCAGCTTTGGCGGGGTTAATTCACCCCTCCACTTT

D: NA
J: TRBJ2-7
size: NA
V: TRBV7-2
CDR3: CASTSHPSYEQYF
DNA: TGTGCCAGCACCTCCCATCCCTCCTACGAGCAGTACTTC

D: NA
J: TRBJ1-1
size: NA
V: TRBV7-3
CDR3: CASSLTGSGRISLNTEAFF
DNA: TGTGCCAGCAGCTTAACAGGATCGGGCCGCATATCCTTGAACACTGAAGCTTTCTTT

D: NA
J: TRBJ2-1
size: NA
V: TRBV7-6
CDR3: CASSLAGAGAYNEQFF
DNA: TGTGCCAGCAGCTTAGCCGGTGCGGGGGCTTACAATGAGCAGTTCTTC

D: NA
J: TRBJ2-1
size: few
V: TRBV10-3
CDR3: CAIDSGSSYNEQFF
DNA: TGTGCCATCGACAGCGGAAGCTCCTACAATGAGCAGTTCTTC

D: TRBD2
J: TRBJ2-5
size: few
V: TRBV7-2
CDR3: CASSTGLAYETQYF
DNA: TGTGCCAGCAGCACCGGACTAGCGTATGAGACCCAGTACTTC

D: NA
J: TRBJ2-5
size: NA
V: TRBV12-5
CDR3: CASGLARLGGPKETQYF
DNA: TGTGCTAGTGGTTTGGCCCGGTTGGGGGGTCCTAAAGAGACCCAGTACTTC

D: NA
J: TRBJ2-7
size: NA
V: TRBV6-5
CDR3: CASSYTTGNEQYF
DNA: TGTGCCAGCAGTTACACAACAGGGAACGAGCAGTACTTC

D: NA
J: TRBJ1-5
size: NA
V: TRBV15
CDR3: CATSRVGWGQPQHF
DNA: TGTGCCACCAGCAGAGTGGGATGGGGTCAGCCCCAGCATTTT

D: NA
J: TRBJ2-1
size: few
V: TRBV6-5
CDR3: CASSYSSGPSYNEQFF
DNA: TGTGCCAGCAGTTACTCGTCAGGGCCTTCCTACAATGAGCAGTTCTTC

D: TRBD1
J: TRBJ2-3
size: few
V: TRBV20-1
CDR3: CSKTGVGTDTQYF
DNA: TGCAGTAAAACAGGGGTAGGGACAGATACGCAGTATTTT

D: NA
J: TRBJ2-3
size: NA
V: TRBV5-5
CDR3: CASSQALGDTQYF
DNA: TGTGCCAGCAGCCAGGCCCTAGGGGATACGCAGTATTTT

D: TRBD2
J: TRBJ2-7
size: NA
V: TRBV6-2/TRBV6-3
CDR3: CASSYTGLAMEQYF
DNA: TGTGCCAGCAGTTACACGGGACTAGCGATGGAGCAGTACTTC

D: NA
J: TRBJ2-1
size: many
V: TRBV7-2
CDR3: CASSPGRGGGIYNEQFF
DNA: TGTGCCAGCAGCCCCGGTAGAGGGGGGGGCATCTACAATGAGCAGTTCTTC

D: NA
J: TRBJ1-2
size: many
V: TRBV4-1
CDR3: CASSQEQEWAYGYTF
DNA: TGCGCCAGCAGCCAAGAACAGGAGTGGGCGTATGGCTACACCTTC